The clone carrying this TCR beta chain has just one count. The sample originates from a study of blood T cell repertoires in COVID-19. Germline lookup yields CDR1 MNHEY and CDR2 SVGAGI. Trimming removed 6 bases from V and 3 bases from J; junction bases left unmatched: 8. The CDR3 is 15 amino acids. The data were produced by immunoSEQ multiplex PCR, yet TCRdb's version contains in-frame clones alone and is incomplete. The profile shows approximately 220,000 clones, roughly 84% of them singletons. This chain links TRBV6-5 with TRBJ1-1, with 9 bases that match TRBD1. The TCR was taken from a woman in her twenties or thirties who had recovered from COVID-19. Sequencing used peripheral blood. This CDR3 reads CASSGWTGDYTEAFF. Here the CDR3 DNA reads TGTGCCAGCAGCGGTTGGACAGGGGACTACACTGAAGCTTTCTTT.